This T cell receptor (beta chain) derives from a study of cytomegalovirus exposure and HLA in healthy donors. CDR1 is GTSNPN and CDR2 is SVGIG in the germline V gene (reference sequence). The CDR3 length is 15 residues. V was pared by 5 bases and J by 3 bases, with 16 bases between. The protocol was immunoSEQ multiplex PCR, while the TCRdb copy is restricted to in-frame clones and leaves out a portion. Seen here are tens of thousands of clones, 90% to 95% observed once, and the top ten hold roughly 4.4%. By proportion, this clone is medium-sized. The antigen remains undetermined. Findings and caveats of the study: Many donors shared some public TCRs, even though most TCR sequences were rare. According to a subsequent analysis, TCR clusters from the first cohort were inclined to appear together in the 120 validation repertoires. Cytomegalovirus-associated status was assigned to about 170 TCR beta chains.

The chain carries TRBV30 and TRBJ2-2, with D perhaps TRBD1 (6 bases). This TCR came from a man aged 18 to 29 in good health and CMV-seropositive. What was sequenced was PBMCs. The CDR3 spells CAWSNRDTHTGELFF. CDR3 coding DNA: TGTGCCTGGTCGAACCGGGACACCCACACCGGGGAGCTGTTTTTT.